This is a list of T cell receptor beta chains from one sample in a study of cytomegalovirus exposure and HLA in healthy donors. The data were produced by immunoSEQ multiplex PCR, yet TCRdb's version contains in-frame clones alone and is incomplete. The table has around 64,000 clones, roughly nine tenths seen once. The material sequenced was PBMCs. These receptors originate from a woman aged 25 to 45 in good health and CMV-seropositive. The CDR3 runs from the conserved cysteine through the conserved F or W. D genes are given only for firm matches. Size values are once, few and many counts, or a class for expanded clones, and some rows have none.

TRBV10-3	.	.	TRBJ1-1	CATSRGGKGTEAFF	TGTGCCACCTCGAGGGGAGGTAAAGGCACTGAAGCTTTCTTT
TRBV2	.	.	TRBJ2-7	CASRKGDGAYEQYF	TGTGCCAGCAGGAAGGGGGACGGCGCCTACGAGCAGTACTTC
TRBV4-2	.	once	TRBJ1-6	CASSPGGGNSPLHF	TGTGCCAGCAGCCCTGGTGGGGGCAATTCACCCCTCCACTTT
TRBV12-5	TRBD2	.	TRBJ2-2	CASGLLLAGDTGELFF	TGTGCTAGTGGTTTACTACTAGCGGGCGACACCGGGGAGCTGTTTTTT
TRBV6-5	TRBD2	.	TRBJ2-7	CASSYTAGGDEQYF	TGTGCCAGCAGTTATACAGCGGGAGGAGACGAGCAGTACTTC
TRBV19	.	.	TRBJ2-7	CASSIWATGGYEQYF	TGTGCCAGTAGTATATGGGCCACGGGCGGGTACGAGCAGTACTTC
TRBV7-8	TRBD2	.	TRBJ2-5	CASSFGLAGGETQYF	TGTGCCAGCAGCTTCGGACTAGCGGGAGGTGAGACCCAGTACTTC
TRBV5-4	.	.	TRBJ2-5	CASSLWGPQETQYF	TGTGCCAGCAGCTTGTGGGGGCCCCAAGAGACCCAGTACTTC
TRBV27	TRBD2	.	TRBJ2-1	CASSRNRGTSGNNEQFF	TGTGCCAGCAGTAGAAACCGTGGGACTAGCGGAAACAATGAGCAGTTCTTC
TRBV2	.	.	TRBJ2-7	CASSVGRSYEQYF	TGTGCCAGCAGTGTTGGGAGAAGCTACGAGCAGTACTTC
TRBV2	.	once	TRBJ2-7	CASRYTGLKQYF	TGTGCCAGCAGATACACTGGACTCAAACAGTACTTC
TRBV10-2	TRBD1	.	TRBJ2-7	CASSVDRVLEQYF	TGCGCCAGCAGTGTCGACAGGGTACTCGAGCAGTACTTC
TRBV15	TRBD1	.	TRBJ1-2	CATSRGRDRGNYGYTF	TGTGCCACCAGCAGAGGACGGGACAGGGGTAACTATGGCTACACCTTC
TRBV1	.	.	TRBJ2-3	CTSSQDPQDSRPDTQYF	TGCACCAGCAGCCAAGACCCTCAGGACAGCAGGCCAGATACGCAGTATTTT
TRBV5-1	.	.	TRBJ1-6	CASSPGLVGSPLHF	TGCGCCAGCAGCCCGGGACTGGTTGGATCACCCCTCCACTTT
TRBV2	TRBD1	.	TRBJ1-1	CASLTGTGAFTEAFF	TGTGCCAGCCTCACCGGGACAGGAGCCTTCACTGAAGCTTTCTTT
TRBV6-6	.	.	TRBJ1-5	CASSYSWGDQPQHF	TGTGCCAGCAGTTACTCGTGGGGGGATCAGCCCCAGCATTTT
TRBV4-2	.	.	TRBJ1-1	CASSQDSYTEAFF	TGTGCCAGCAGCCAAGATAGTTACACTGAAGCTTTCTTT
TRBV9	TRBD2	.	TRBJ2-7	CASSASGGPTYEQYF	TGTGCCAGCAGCGCAAGCGGGGGCCCGACCTACGAGCAGTACTTC
TRBV19	TRBD2	.	TRBJ2-7	CASSMMTGGSYEQYF	TGTGCCAGTAGTATGATGACGGGAGGTTCCTACGAGCAGTACTTC